Listed below are T cell receptor beta chains from one sample, sequenced in a study of blood T cell repertoires in COVID-19. Some clones are missing from TCRdb's copy, which holds only in-frame ones; the method was immunoSEQ multiplex PCR. The table records 120,000 or so clones, 65% to 80% of them present only once. The source material was peripheral blood. These receptors originate from a woman in her sixties or seventies with acute or convalescent COVID-19. Both conserved end residues are part of each CDR3. D genes are given only for firm matches. The size entry is marked missing in some rows and otherwise reads once, few, many or a size class.

>TRBD1|NA|TRBV19|TRBJ1-6
CARLKEQGRGEPPLHF
TGTGCCAGACTTAAAGAACAGGGGCGCGGGGAACCACCCCTCCACTTT
>NA|few|TRBV30|TRBJ1-5
CAWSVQGGNQPQHF
TGTGCCTGGAGTGTACAGGGTGGGAATCAGCCCCAGCATTTT
>NA|NA|TRBV6-5|TRBJ2-7
CASSYQSTGPYEQYF
TGTGCCAGCAGTTACCAATCTACAGGTCCCTACGAGCAGTACTTC
>NA|NA|TRBV7-6|TRBJ2-7
CASSSSVVGAIHEQYF
TGTGCCAGCAGCTCCAGCGTAGTAGGGGCTATACACGAGCAGTACTTC
>NA|NA|TRBV7-3|TRBJ1-6
CASGESSYNSPLHF
TGTGCCAGTGGGGAGAGCTCCTATAATTCACCCCTCCACTTT
>NA|NA|TRBV28|TRBJ1-4
CASSSGSHQGGEKLFF
TGTGCCAGCAGTTCCGGGTCCCACCAGGGCGGTGAAAAACTGTTTTTT
>TRBD1|NA|TRBV19|TRBJ2-1
CASTLTGGHGEQFF
TGTGCCAGTACCCTGACAGGGGGGCACGGGGAGCAGTTCTTC
>TRBD1|once|TRBV7-9|TRBJ2-2
CASRQGTNTGELFF
TGTGCCAGCAGACAGGGGACGAACACCGGGGAGCTGTTTTTT
>TRBD1|NA|TRBV6-2/TRBV6-3|TRBJ2-3
CASSPGQGSTDTQYF
TGTGCCAGCAGTCCGGGACAGGGAAGCACAGATACGCAGTATTTT
>NA|few|TRBV20-1|TRBJ1-1
CSASGMVANLEAFF
TGCAGTGCCAGTGGTATGGTTGCCAACTTAGAAGCTTTCTTT
>NA|NA|TRBV28|TRBJ1-2
CASSGGTAGVSPYGYTF
TGTGCCAGCAGTGGGGGGACGGCCGGTGTATCCCCGTATGGCTACACCTTC
>NA|few|TRBV18|TRBJ2-7
CASSPSGNSYEQYF
TGTGCCAGCTCACCATCAGGGAACTCCTACGAGCAGTACTTC
>NA|NA|TRBV4-1|TRBJ2-3
CASSQDREATQYF
TGCGCCAGCAGCCAAGACAGGGAAGCAACGCAGTATTTT
>TRBD2|NA|TRBV5-1|TRBJ2-3
CASSREGTDTQYF
TGCGCCAGCAGCAGGGAGGGAACAGATACGCAGTATTTT
>TRBD2|NA|TRBV7-2|TRBJ2-3
CASSLAPGLLTDTQYF
TGTGCCAGCAGCTTAGCACCGGGACTACTCACAGATACGCAGTATTTT
>NA|once|TRBV5-5|TRBJ1-1
CASSWGGSLNTEAFF
TGTGCCAGCAGCTGGGGGGGCAGCTTGAACACTGAAGCTTTCTTT
>TRBD1|NA|TRBV7-6|TRBJ1-4
CASSPGQGTNEKLFF
TGTGCCAGCAGCCCCGGACAGGGCACTAATGAAAAACTGTTTTTT
>NA|NA|TRBV7-2|TRBJ1-5
CASSPNRLNQPQHF
TGTGCCAGCAGCCCTAACAGGCTCAATCAGCCCCAGCATTTT
>NA|NA|TRBV6-5|TRBJ1-5
CASRTSYGNQPQHF
TGTGCCAGCAGGACTTCCTACGGGAATCAGCCCCAGCATTTT
>NA|NA|TRBV7-2|TRBJ2-5
CASSLGGPQETQYF
TGTGCCAGCAGCTTAGGGGGGCCCCAGGAGACCCAGTACTTC
>TRBD2|NA|TRBV15|TRBJ2-2
CATSRGGRMGLESTGELFF
TGTGCCACCAGCAGGGGGGGGCGTATGGGACTAGAGAGCACCGGGGAGCTGTTTTTT
>TRBD1|NA|TRBV25-1|TRBJ2-5
CASSLTGDQETQYF
TGTGCCAGCAGTCTGACAGGGGACCAAGAGACCCAGTACTTC
>TRBD1|NA|TRBV5-1|TRBJ2-2
CASSLAPRTGFAGELFF
TGCGCCAGCAGCTTGGCGCCTCGGACAGGGTTCGCCGGGGAGCTGTTTTTT
>NA|many|TRBV6-5|TRBJ1-6
CASSFRASSYNSPLHF
TGTGCCAGCAGTTTCAGGGCGAGCTCCTATAATTCACCCCTCCACTTT
>NA|NA|TRBV4-3|TRBJ2-3
CASSQAAGLTDTQYF
TGCGCCAGCAGCCAAGCGGCGGGGCTGACAGATACGCAGTATTTT
>NA|NA|TRBV21-1|TRBJ1-2
CASSKEGQQGSQIYGYTF
TGTGCCAGCAGCAAAGAGGGTCAGCAGGGGTCTCAGATCTATGGCTACACCTTC
>NA|few|TRBV12-2|TRBJ2-2
CASRLGSSGNTGELFF
TGTGCAAGTCGCTTAGGAAGTAGCGGCAACACCGGGGAGCTGTTTTTT
>TRBD1|NA|TRBV3-1/TRBV3-2|TRBJ2-7
CASSWGQGNEQYF
TGTGCCAGCAGCTGGGGACAGGGAAACGAGCAGTACTTC
>TRBD1|few|TRBV5-5|TRBJ1-2
CASSFVPGQPGSGYTF
TGTGCCAGCAGTTTTGTCCCGGGACAGCCCGGGAGCGGCTACACCTTC
>NA|NA|TRBV7-9|TRBJ1-1
CASSLSGGASTEAFF
TGTGCCAGCAGCTTATCGGGGGGCGCCTCCACTGAAGCTTTCTTT
>TRBD1|NA|TRBV6-5|TRBJ1-4
CASRGTGGGYEKLFF
TGTGCCAGCAGAGGGACAGGGGGCGGGTATGAAAAACTGTTTTTT
>TRBD2|NA|TRBV3-1/TRBV3-2|TRBJ2-7
CASSQMSGGAHEQYF
TGTGCCAGCAGCCAAATGAGCGGGGGGGCCCACGAGCAGTACTTC
>TRBD1|NA|TRBV18|TRBJ1-2
CASSADRVTGYTF
TGTGCCAGCTCAGCGGACAGGGTGACTGGCTACACCTTC
>NA|many|TRBV7-9|TRBJ1-1
CASSLAGYRRGLRTEAFF
TGTGCCAGCAGCTTAGCGGGCTACAGAAGGGGATTGAGGACTGAAGCTTTCTTT
>NA|few|TRBV30|TRBJ1-2
CAWSGTGLGGHGYTF
TGTGCCTGGAGTGGAACGGGCCTAGGGGGACATGGCTACACCTTC